Presented here are 9 T cell receptor beta chains from one specimen sequenced in a study of CXCR3-negative and CXCR3-positive naive CD8 T cells. Study-wide findings and caveats: Hydrophobicity of TRB CDR3s was greater in CXCR3-positive naive cells than in CXCR3-negative naive cells.

cDNA libraries for TRB were generated by 5' RACE incorporating UMI labels. TCRdb reworked the 5' RACE reads into one entry per CDR3 protein, no DNA. The sample table includes 90,000 to 150,000 distinct CDR3 sequences. Antigen specificity for these receptors is unknown. The source material was naive CXCR3+ CD8+ T cells from blood. Specified subset: CD45RO-CCR7+CD27+CD95- naive CD8+ T cells expressing CXCR3 (TNR3+). Receptor source: a human donor in good health. Some clones in this sample may be carry-over from other donors' samples.

V usage is TRBV29-1 and J usage is TRBJ2-7; TCRdb picks TRBD1, but there is no DNA to check that call. CDR3 length: 13 amino acids. Germline-derived CDR1 and CDR2 are SQVTM and ANQGSEA. The CDR3 here is CSVVVQGVYEQYF.

The chain links TRBV28 to TRBJ2-3. Germline V lookup: CDR1 MDHEN, CDR2 SYDVKM. This CDR3 has 13 amino acids. This chain's CDR3 is CASSFIGADTQYF.

The rearrangement uses TRBV11-2 and TRBJ2-1; no DNA is available, so the TRBD2 call from TCRdb remains unchecked. Per the germline V gene, CDR1 is SGHAT and CDR2 is FQNNGV. This CDR3 has 18 amino acids. The CDR3 spells CASTPGVPGTRSHNEQFF.

J is TRBJ2-7 and V is TRBV20-1; the TCRdb D gene call, TRBD2, has no DNA to confirm it. This CDR3 comprises 14 residues. CDR1 and CDR2 from the germline V gene are DFQATT and SNEGSKA (reference sequence). The CDR3 loop reads CSASDSGRWYEQYF.

The rearrangement links TRBV7-9 to TRBJ1-2; without DNA, the TCRdb call of TRBD1 cannot be checked. Germline V gene data show CDR1 as SEHNR and CDR2 as FQNEAQ (reference sequence). CDR3 length: 12 amino acids. The CDR3 sequence: CASTQGVFGYTF.

CDR3 sequence reads: CASTQVGFNEQFF. The chain carries TRBV12-3 or TRBV12-4 and TRBJ2-1. The CDR3 sequence is 13 residues long.

This chain connects TRBV5-1 to TRBJ2-7; TCRdb designates TRBD1, a call that cannot be tested without DNA. CDR1 is SGHRS and CDR2 is YFSETQ in the germline V gene. The CDR3 has 15 amino acids. The CDR3 sequence is CASSGGQGSRYEQYF. Together with reference TRBV5-1 and TRBJ2-7, the CDR3 gives the full variable domain: KAGVTQTPRYLIKTRGQQVTLSCSPISGHRSVSWYQQTPGQGLQFLFEYFSETQRNKGNFPGRFSGRQFSNSRSEMNVSTLELGDSALYLCASSGGQGSRYEQYFGPGTRLTVT.

The chain joins TRBV7-6 to TRBJ2-7. The CDR3 length is 13 residues. Germline lookup yields CDR1 SGHVS and CDR2 FNYEAQ. The CDR3 sequence is CASSPGGILGQYF.

The CDR3 is CATSSIDFPARTGELFF. The chain is built from TRBV15 and TRBJ2-2; TCRdb indicates TRBD1, and absent DNA this call remains unverified. This CDR3 comprises 17 residues. Germline lookup yields CDR1 LNHNV and CDR2 YYDKDF (reference sequence). Filled out from reference TRBV15 and TRBJ2-2, the complete variable domain reads DAMVIQNPRYQVTQFGKPVTLSCSQTLNHNVMYWYQQKSSQAPKLLFHYYDKDFNNEADTPDNFQSRRPNTSFCFLDIRSPGLGDTAMYLCATSSIDFPARTGELFFGEGSRLTVL.